The rows below give T cell receptor beta chains drawn from one sample of a study of shared clonotypes between healthy human individuals. The repertoire was sequenced with immunoSEQ multiplex PCR; TCRdb's copy has only in-frame clones and lacks some. The data hold 1.4 million or so clones, with around 98.5% observed a single time. Sequences were obtained from naive CD4+ T cells sorted from blood. The receptors come from a man aged 25-45 years in good health. The CDR3 runs from the conserved cysteine through the conserved F or W. The D gene is left open where the match is weak. The size entry is marked missing in some rows and otherwise reads once, few, many or a size class.

CDR3 DNA,CDR3 protein,J gene,D gene,CDR3 length,V gene,clone size
TGTGCCAGCAGTTACCTGACCGGGACAGGGGTTGATGAGCAGTTCTTC,CASSYLTGTGVDEQFF,TRBJ2-1,TRBD1,16,TRBV6-6,-
TGTGCCAGCGCCCCCGGGCCAGCCAATGAGCAGTTCTTC,CASAPGPANEQFF,TRBJ2-1,-,13,TRBV7-8,-
TGTGCCAGCAGCCCGAGGTTGGACTATGGCTACACCTTC,CASSPRLDYGYTF,TRBJ1-2,-,13,TRBV5-5,-
TGCGCCAGCAGCTTGGAGGGGACAGGGTCCGGGGAGCTGTTTTTT,CASSLEGTGSGELFF,TRBJ2-2,TRBD1,15,TRBV5-1,once
TGTGCCAGCAGCTTGCTAGCGGGAGCAGGTGAGCAGTACTTC,CASSLLAGAGEQYF,TRBJ2-7,TRBD2,14,TRBV7-2,-
TGTGCCAGCAGCTTGTCCGGGACAGGGGGGGAAAAACTGTTTTTT,CASSLSGTGGEKLFF,TRBJ1-4,TRBD1,15,TRBV5-4,-
TGCGCCAGCAGCCCAAGACCGCCCTCTGGGCCTGATGGTCAGCAGTATTTT,CASSPRPPSGPDGQQYF,TRBJ2-3,-,17,TRBV4-3,-
TGTGCCAGCAGTGAGCGAGGCCGGGAGCGTAACAATGAGCAGTTCTTC,CASSERGRERNNEQFF,TRBJ2-1,-,16,TRBV6-1,-
TGTGCCAGCAGCCAAGGGACTAGCGGGACAAACCAAGAGACCCAGTACTTC,CASSQGTSGTNQETQYF,TRBJ2-5,TRBD2,17,TRBV14,once
TGTGCCAGTAGTTCACATGGGAGGGCTCCCGGCAATGAGCAGTTCTTC,CASSSHGRAPGNEQFF,TRBJ2-1,TRBD2,16,TRBV19,-
TGCGCCAGCAGCTTGACAGTAACCGGGGAGCTGTTTTTT,CASSLTVTGELFF,TRBJ2-2,-,13,TRBV5-1,-
TGTGCCACCAGGGGCGCAGATACGCAGTATTTT,CATRGADTQYF,TRBJ2-3,-,11,TRBV10-3,-
TGTGCCAGCAGCCCAGTGAGGCACCCTAATAACACTGAAGCTTTCTTT,CASSPVRHPNNTEAFF,TRBJ1-1,-,16,TRBV7-9,-
TGTGCCAGCTCACCGTCACTGGCTAGCATCACCCGGGAGCTGTTTTTT,CASSPSLASITRELFF,TRBJ2-2,-,16,TRBV18,-
TGCGCCAGCAGCTTGAATAGCGGGGCAGAGACCCAGTACTTC,CASSLNSGAETQYF,TRBJ2-5,TRBD2,14,TRBV5-1,-
TGCGCCAGCAGCTTGGTGGGGGTCCAAGAGACCCAGTACTTC,CASSLVGVQETQYF,TRBJ2-5,-,14,TRBV5-1,-
TGTGCTGGTCAATCAGCTAACTATGGCTACACCTTC,CAGQSANYGYTF,TRBJ1-2,-,12,TRBV28,-
TGTGCCAGTAGTATAGGGACTAGCCAAGAGACCCAGTACTTC,CASSIGTSQETQYF,TRBJ2-5,TRBD2,14,TRBV19,-
TGCGCCAGCAGCCCTCCCAGTGGGAATAGCGGGATCTTTCACACCGGGGAGCTGTTTTTT,CASSPPSGNSGIFHTGELFF,TRBJ2-2,TRBD2,20,TRBV4-1,-
TGTGCCAGCAGCAAACCTATCGGACTAGCGGGAGGGCCGTACAATGAGCAGTTCTTC,CASSKPIGLAGGPYNEQFF,TRBJ2-1,TRBD2,19,TRBV7-2,-
TGTGCCAGCGGGTTCGCGGGAGTAGGCTACGAGCAGTACTTC,CASGFAGVGYEQYF,TRBJ2-7,TRBD2,14,TRBV28,-
TGTGCCAGCAGTTTACCTAGCGGGAGGGCTTCGGTCTTC,CASSLPSGRASVF,TRBJ2-1,TRBD2,13,TRBV28,-
TGTGCCAGCATGGATAGCGGGAGTAGTAATGAGCAGTTCTTC,CASMDSGSSNEQFF,TRBJ2-1,TRBD2,14,TRBV5-4,-
TGTGCCAGCTCATGGGGGTCTCGGAACACCGGGGAGCTGTTTTTT,CASSWGSRNTGELFF,TRBJ2-2,-,15,TRBV18,-
TGCGCCAGCAGAGCGGGACAGTTGAACACTGAAGCTTTCTTT,CASRAGQLNTEAFF,TRBJ1-1,TRBD1,14,TRBV10-2,-
TGCGCCAGCAGCCACGTAACAGGGGACGGAAATGAGCAGTTCTTC,CASSHVTGDGNEQFF,TRBJ2-1,TRBD1,15,TRBV4-3,-